The clone carrying this T cell receptor (beta chain) was seen more than once but under ten times. Other DNA variants within this sample encode the same CDR3. Using CD45RO/CCR7/CD25/CD127/CD95/CD27, CD4+ naive, central memory, regulatory and stem cell-like memory cells were sorted. This entry belongs to a study of beta chain features in type 1 diabetes. Expressed TCRB transcripts were sequenced because the isolated RNA had all been reverse transcribed beforehand. Measured with immunoSEQ multiplex PCR; TCRdb has only the in-frame clones, and not every one. Here the sample spans 200,000 to 250,000 clones, 9.6% being singletons. The clonotype originates from a woman between 18 and 30 years old in good health. The sequenced sample was naive CD4+ T cells from blood.

The chain's CDR3 is CASSLRRGSYNEQFF. CDR3 in DNA: TGTGCCAGCAGCTTAAGGCGGGGCTCCTACAATGAGCAGTTCTTC. The V call is TRBV7-9, the J call TRBJ2-1, with D tentatively TRBD2 (6 bases). Trimming took 2 bases from V and 0 from J, leaving 8 bases between them. Germline V gives CDR1 SEHNR, CDR2 FQNEAQ (reference sequence). The CDR3 loop spans 15 amino acids.